Listed here is a single T cell receptor beta chain. Its antigen is not identified. This sample stems from a study of OX40 agonist ivuxolimab in advanced cancers. Some clones are missing from TCRdb's copy, which holds only in-frame ones; the method was immunoSEQ multiplex PCR. Of fewer than 80,000 clones in the sample, 85% were seen once. Study-level findings and limits: Clonal expansion by week 6 occurred in CD4+ and CD8+ blood T cells (at 0.1 to 3.0 mg/kg). CD8+ T cells averaged more expanded clones than CD4+. Low normalized T-cell clonal expansion was additionally recorded for some nonresponders.

The sample in question was CD4+ or CD8+ T cells sorted from blood, obtained in a trial of the OX40 agonist ivuxolimab. The sequence was obtained from an adult with an advanced solid tumor such as melanoma, head and neck, liver or kidney cancer.

CDR3 coding DNA: TGCAGTGCCGACAGCCACAATGAGCAGTTCTTC. This encodes CSADSHNEQFF. This chain joins TRBV20-1 and TRBJ2-1; a possible D gene is TRBD1 (5 bases). CDR3 size: 11 residues. V gave up 6 bases and J gave up 5 bases, with 8 bases separating them. The germline V gene has CDR1 DFQATT and CDR2 SNEGSKA (reference sequence).